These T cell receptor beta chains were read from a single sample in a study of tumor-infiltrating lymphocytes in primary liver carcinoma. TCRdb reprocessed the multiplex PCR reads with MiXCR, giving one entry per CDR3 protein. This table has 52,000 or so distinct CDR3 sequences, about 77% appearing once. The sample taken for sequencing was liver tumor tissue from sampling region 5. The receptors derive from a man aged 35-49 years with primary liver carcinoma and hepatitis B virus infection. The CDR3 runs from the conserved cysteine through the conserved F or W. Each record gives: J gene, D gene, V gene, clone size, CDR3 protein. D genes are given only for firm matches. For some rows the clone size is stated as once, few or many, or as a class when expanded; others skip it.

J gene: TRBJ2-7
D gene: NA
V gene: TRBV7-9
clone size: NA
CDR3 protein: CASSRSSGPGLGEQYF

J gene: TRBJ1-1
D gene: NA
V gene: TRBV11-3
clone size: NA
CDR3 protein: CTSSTGLNTGASF

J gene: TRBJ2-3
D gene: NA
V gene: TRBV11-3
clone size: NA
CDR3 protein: CPSSNNTDAQYF

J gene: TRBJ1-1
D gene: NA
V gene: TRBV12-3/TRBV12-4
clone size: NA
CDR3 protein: CASSFKCGTEAFF

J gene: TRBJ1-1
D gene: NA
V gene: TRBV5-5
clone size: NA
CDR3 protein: CASSHEDERYAEVFF

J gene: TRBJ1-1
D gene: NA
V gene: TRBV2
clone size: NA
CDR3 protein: CASNGQANTEAFF

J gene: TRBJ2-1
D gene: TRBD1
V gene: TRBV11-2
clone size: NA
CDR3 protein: CAKSYATGEKFF

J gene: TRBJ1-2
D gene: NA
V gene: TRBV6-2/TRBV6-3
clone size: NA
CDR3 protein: CASSSGPMSYDYTF

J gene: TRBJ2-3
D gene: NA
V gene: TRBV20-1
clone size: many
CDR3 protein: CSAPRRLTDTQYF

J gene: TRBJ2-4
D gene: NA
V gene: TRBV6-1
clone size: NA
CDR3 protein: CASSATEGSCKNIQYF

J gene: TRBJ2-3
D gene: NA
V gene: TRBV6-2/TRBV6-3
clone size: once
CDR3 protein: CASSPFGATSTDTQCF

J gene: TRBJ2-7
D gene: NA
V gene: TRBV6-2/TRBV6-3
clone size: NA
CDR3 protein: CVGTSSVYEQYF

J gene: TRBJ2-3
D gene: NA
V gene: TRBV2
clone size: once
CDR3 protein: CASRPNIADMQYF

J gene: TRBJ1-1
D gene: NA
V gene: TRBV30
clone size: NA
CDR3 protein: CVWSVLRTANTEAFF

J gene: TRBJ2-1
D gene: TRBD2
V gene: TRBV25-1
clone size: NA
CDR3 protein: CVSSEGSGRGRQFF

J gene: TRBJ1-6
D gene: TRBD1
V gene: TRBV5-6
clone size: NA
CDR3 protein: CAGSSLTGTGVDSPLHF

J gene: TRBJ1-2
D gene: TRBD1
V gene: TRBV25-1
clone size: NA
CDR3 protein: CASSATQGTLFYGYTF

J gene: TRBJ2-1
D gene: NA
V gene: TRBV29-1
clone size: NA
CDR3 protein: CSVYGGRGQLF

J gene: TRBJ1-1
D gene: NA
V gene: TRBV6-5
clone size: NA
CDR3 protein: CVSSPPMGAVGIAEALF

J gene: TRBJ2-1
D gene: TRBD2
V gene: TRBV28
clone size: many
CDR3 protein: CASWIRGGNEQFF

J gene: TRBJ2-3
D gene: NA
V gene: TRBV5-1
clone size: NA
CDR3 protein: CASSLNGHASTDKQYF

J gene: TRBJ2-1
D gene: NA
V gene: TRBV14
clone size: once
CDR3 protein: CASSAVAGWVNNKQFF

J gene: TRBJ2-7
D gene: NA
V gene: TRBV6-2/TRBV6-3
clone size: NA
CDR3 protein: CASSLRDGPHEQYF

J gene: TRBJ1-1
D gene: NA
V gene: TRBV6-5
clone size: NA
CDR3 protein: CASGSSINTEAFF

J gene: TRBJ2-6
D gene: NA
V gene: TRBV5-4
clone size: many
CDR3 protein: CASSSYGANVLTF

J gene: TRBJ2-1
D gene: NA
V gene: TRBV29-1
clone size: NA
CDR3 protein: CSVDSRREGYNEQVF

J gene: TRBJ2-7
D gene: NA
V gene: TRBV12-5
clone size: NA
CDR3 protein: CTSEGTGSYKQYF

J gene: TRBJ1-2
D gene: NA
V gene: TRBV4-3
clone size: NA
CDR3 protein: CASSQGRGSNYGYTF

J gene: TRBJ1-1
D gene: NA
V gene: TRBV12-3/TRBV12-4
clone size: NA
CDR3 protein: CASSFSGAEAFF

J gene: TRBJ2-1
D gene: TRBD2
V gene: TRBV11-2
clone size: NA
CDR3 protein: CASRKTSGTGEQFF

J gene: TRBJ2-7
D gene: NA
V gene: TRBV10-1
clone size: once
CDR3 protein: CASAAILGGEQYF

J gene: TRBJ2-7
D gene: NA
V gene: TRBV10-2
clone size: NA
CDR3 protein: CASSELPRYVQNF

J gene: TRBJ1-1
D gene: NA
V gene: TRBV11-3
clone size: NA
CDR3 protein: CASSTCLITEAFF

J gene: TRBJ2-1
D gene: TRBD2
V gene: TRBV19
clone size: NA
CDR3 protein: CASSPRTRGEQFF

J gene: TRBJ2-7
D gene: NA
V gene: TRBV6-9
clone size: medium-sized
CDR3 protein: CASSSGTYEQYF

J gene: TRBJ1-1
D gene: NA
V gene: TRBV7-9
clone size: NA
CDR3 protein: CASKSDTNEAFF

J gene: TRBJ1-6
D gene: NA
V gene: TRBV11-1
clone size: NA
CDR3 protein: CASRTLVPPLHF

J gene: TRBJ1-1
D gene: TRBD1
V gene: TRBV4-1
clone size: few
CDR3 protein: CASSPMTGGYTEAFF

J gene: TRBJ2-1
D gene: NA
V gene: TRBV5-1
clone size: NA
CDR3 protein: CASSSLEGGPNEQFF

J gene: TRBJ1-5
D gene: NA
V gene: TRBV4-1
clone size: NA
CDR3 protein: CASSPTEGSKQPQHF

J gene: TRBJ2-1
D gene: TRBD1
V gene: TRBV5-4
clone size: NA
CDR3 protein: CGSSLAPGQGAGEQFF

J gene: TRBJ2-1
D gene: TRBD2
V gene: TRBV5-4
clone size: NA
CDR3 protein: CASSPGGGDYVNEQFF

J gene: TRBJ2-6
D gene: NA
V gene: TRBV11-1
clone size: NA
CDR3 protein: CASNHPRPSVANVLAF

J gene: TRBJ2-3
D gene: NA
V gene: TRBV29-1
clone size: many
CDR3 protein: CSVTSTGTDTQYF

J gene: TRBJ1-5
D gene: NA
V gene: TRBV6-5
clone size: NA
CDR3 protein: CASSDRRGHPQDF

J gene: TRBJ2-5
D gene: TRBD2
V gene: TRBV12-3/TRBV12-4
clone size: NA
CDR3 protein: CASGLAGGQDTQYF

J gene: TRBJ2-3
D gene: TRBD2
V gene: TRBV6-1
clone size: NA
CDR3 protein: CASSGTSVGTDTQYF

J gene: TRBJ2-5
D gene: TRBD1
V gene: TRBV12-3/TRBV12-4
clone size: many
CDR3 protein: CASSSGTGDQETQYF

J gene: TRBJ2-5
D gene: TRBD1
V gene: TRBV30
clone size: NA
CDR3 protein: CVWSTGTGGRDTQYF

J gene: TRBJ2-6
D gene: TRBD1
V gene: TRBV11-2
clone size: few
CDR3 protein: CASGMGGDRGISLSGANVLTF